This entry features one TCR beta chain sequence. Its specificity is not known. The CDR3 has 15 amino acids. The germline CDR1 and CDR2 sequences are LNHNV and YYDKDF (reference sequence). V was clipped by 3 bases and J by 2 bases; unmatched bases: 3. The data were obtained in a study of T cell clones after liver transplantation. Study as a whole: A pre-transplant mixed lymphocyte reaction with TCRbeta sequencing defined graft-donor-reactive clones followed in post-transplant blood. Broader study findings: Migration into the graft, not deletion, may explain lost graft donor-reactive T cells. In a couple of subjects, few donor cells limited the measurable donor-reactive repertoire. Post-transplant time points were not standardized, so conclusions are preliminary.

Sequencing used immunoSEQ multiplex PCR; TCRdb keeps in-frame clones, though not all of them. The table lists around 110,000 clones, 75% to 95% of them singletons. Sequences were derived from CD4+ T cells from blood, sampled 12 months after liver transplant. The source of this sequence is a human patient who received a liver transplant. The graft donor may have given rise to some T cells. The chain has TRBV15 and TRBJ1-4; TRBD1 agrees at 7 bases. The CDR3: CATSRLTGTNEKLFF. The CDR3 bases are TGTGCCACCAGCAGGTTGACAGGGACTAATGAAAAACTGTTTTTT.